This T cell receptor (beta chain) was sequenced for a study of CD8+ T cells in alopecia areata. Trimming at V came to 0 bases and at J to 4 bases, leaving 2 bases not matched to a gene. CDR3 length: 15 residues. Germline loops: CDR1 LNHNV, CDR2 YYDKDF (reference sequence). Once RNA had been extracted, it was reverse transcribed into cDNA to act as the sequencing template. Profiled with immunoSEQ multiplex PCR; TCRdb holds only in-frame clones, not every one. The sample has 120,000 or so clones; under 65% are singletons. The treatment was: oral pan-JAK inhibitor, 5-10 mg twice daily. V usage is TRBV15 and J usage is TRBJ2-5; 10 bases fit TRBD2. The source was CD4+ T cells sorted from blood, collected at week 4, from a patient treated with tofacitinib. This TCR was sampled from a human donor with alopecia areata. CDR3 amino acids: CATSREPSGRETQYF. CDR3 coding DNA: TGTGCCACCAGCAGAGAGCCTAGCGGGAGAGAGACCCAGTACTTC. Complete variable domain (other parts from reference TRBV15 and TRBJ2-5): DAMVIQNPRYQVTQFGKPVTLSCSQTLNHNVMYWYQQKSSQAPKLLFHYYDKDFNNEADTPDNFQSRRPNTSFCFLDIRSPGLGDTAMYLCATSREPSGRETQYFGPGTRLLVL.